This TCR beta chain emerged from a study of regulatory T cells in long-lasting Graves disease. Arm-PCR with iRepertoire HTBI primers amplified the CDR3 regions for these TCR beta libraries. In the original workflow: Sequenced samples collectively carried under 75 TRBV and some 15 TRBJ segments. Via MiXCR, TCRdb re-called the multiplex PCR reads, giving one row per CDR3 protein. These V and J calls are TCRdb output, not the study's own analysis. The data contain 200,000 to 250,000 distinct CDR3 sequences, around 20% of them singletons. Trimming took 3 bases from V and 1 from J, leaving 6 bases between them. This CDR3 comprises 14 residues. CDR1 is MDHEN, CDR2 SYDVKM, per germline. This clonotype came up many times. The time point denotes: newly diagnosed GD, antithyroid drugs for less than 3 months. PBMC RNA was the source of the TCR library.

The sequence came from a female donor with Graves disease. The chain combines TRBV28 with TRBJ2-2; no firm D call. The material sequenced was peripheral blood mononuclear cells (PBMCs), taken at new diagnosis, from a patient treated with antithyroid drugs. CDR3 coding DNA: TGTGCCAGCAGTTTTTTAGGGAACACCGGGGAGCTGTTTTTT. This translates into CASSFLGNTGELFF.